This TCR beta chain was documented in a study of cytomegalovirus exposure and HLA in healthy donors (dated by TCRdb to about 2017). The study in broad terms: An earlier analysis of under 600 of the donors reported 276 Gb of sequence data and some 120 million unique TCR beta sequences from some 180 million T cells. Approximately 310 gigabases of sequencing data and about 92 million unique TCR sequences made up an early release that covered around 640 HLA-typed donors. Of the 398 genotyped donors, roughly 85% fell in the genetic ancestry cluster associated with self-reported Caucasian donors. The study aimed to test whether cataloging public T cell receptors could reveal signatures of past pathogen exposure. The study profiled the T cell repertoires of more than 500 subjects by immunosequencing and related them to cytomegalovirus serostatus. A separate validation cohort of about 110 different subjects was used in addition to the 666-subject first cohort. To predict cytomegalovirus infection status, the study brought together high-throughput TCR immunosequencing, statistical association of individual TCRs with disease status, and machine learning. A later analysis re-analyzed previously published TCR beta repertoires from 666 donors and added high-resolution HLA genotyping to study TCR occurrence patterns. Rather than drawing on any new phenotypic data, the later analysis identified candidate immune exposures from TCR beta sequences and the way those sequences occurred across donors. To decide whether each TCR beta V gene segment behaved as functional or pseudogenic, an earlier analysis of some 570 of the donors relied on high-throughput TCR beta sequencing. Donor age, sex, ethnicity and CMV serostatus were compiled alongside the repertoire data. A later genetic analysis used genome-wide SNP genotypes for 398 of the 666 donors, treating that subset as a discovery cohort. Every repertoire in the discovery cohort had been generated on one and the same sequencing platform. Class I and class II HLA loci were covered by the typing at four-digit resolution. Typing coverage varied by locus: 629-630 donors for A, B, C, DRB1 and DQB1; about 520 for DQA1; over 600 for DPA1; around 490 for DPB1. Four to six DR-DQ haplotypes were handled as single units for association and clustering, since linkage in the cohort was strong. On average, about 240,000 unique TCR beta nucleotide sequences were sequenced per donor among about 400 genotyped donors of the cohort, with 15% to 20% of those sequences being non-productive.

CDR1 and CDR2 are read off the germline V gene as SGHNT and YENEEA. The cysteine opens and the phenylalanine closes a CDR3 of 16 amino acids. CDR3 DNA is the only sequence kept; it has 48 bases, read in frame from the first base. V ends up 5 bases short and J 4 bases short, with an unmatched junction base count of 8. With respect to this clone: Its target antigen remains unknown.

In total, over 600 healthy bone marrow donors made up the cohort. Cohort members were all nominally healthy when sampled, although unrecorded immune exposures were likely present. The donor tested CMV seronegative, placing the donor among the 350 or so seronegative members of the cohort. A peripheral blood sample was provided by each donor, and peripheral blood mononuclear cells were used for TCR beta sequencing. The Qiagen DNeasy Blood Extraction Kit was used to extract genomic DNA from the blood cell samples. The library was prepared using the immunoSEQ multiplex PCR assay. For the multiplex PCR, a mixture combining 60 forward primers for TCR Vbeta segments and 13 reverse primers for TCR Jbeta segments was used. The CDR3 region of rearranged TCR beta genes was amplified from genomic DNA by a multiplex PCR assay. On the Illumina HiSeq System, the amplified TCR beta libraries were sequenced as 87-base-pair reads. The authors processed their data as follows. A later analysis counted about 76 million unique TCR beta chains across the roughly 700 repertoires, and about 10 million of these chains were shared by at least two donors. Raw reads were error-corrected and collapsed into unique sequences with a nearest-neighbor algorithm that merged closely related sequences to remove PCR and sequencing errors. CDR3 sequences were aligned to IMGT reference sequences to assign V, D and J gene segments. Each retained sequence needed at least a six-nucleotide match to both a V gene segment and a J gene segment. Rearrangements were called productive when the CDR3 lacked stop codons and stayed in frame with V and J; all others were non-productive. CDR3 was defined according to IMGT convention as the region running from the second conserved V-encoded cysteine to the conserved J-encoded phenylalanine. Sequences without an unambiguous match to a single V gene segment were excluded from the earlier analysis of several hundred of the donors. An earlier analysis of over 450 of the donors classified V segments as functional when productive rearrangements were above 56.7% and as segregating when the standard deviation between donors was above 5%. A statistical classification framework was developed to diagnose cytomegalovirus status using the catalog of TCR beta chain sequences. A later analysis assigned V and J genes by comparing TCR nucleotide sequences with IMGT/GENE-DB human TR gene sequences. Using the TCRdist pipeline, a later analysis assigned CDR3 sequences along with most-parsimonious VDJ recombination scenarios. In a later analysis, each TCR beta chain was defined by its CDR3 amino acid sequence together with its V-gene family, and reads without a unique V-gene family were excluded. To address suspected cross-contamination and a sequencing artifact, a later analysis removed around 590 highly shared, low-generation-probability nucleotide sequences. In a later analysis, a clonal expansion index was calculated for each public chain from normalized within-repertoire ranks of inferred template counts. A later analysis computed generation probabilities with a VDJ recombination model fitted to out-of-frame rearrangements, and checked the results against IGoR. Hypergeometric tests were used in a later analysis to score TCR-TCR, TCR-HLA and TCR-CMV co-occurrence, with a repertoire-size bias correction applied to the TCR pairs. In a later analysis, false discovery rates were estimated by permuting HLA or CMV assignments 20 times. In a later analysis, co-occurring TCRs were grouped with DBSCAN, and TCRdist sequence similarity was added when clustering was performed within HLA-allele-positive subsets. For co-occurrence clustering, repertoires with fewer than 30,000 or more than 120,000 public chains were excluded, along with roughly five repertoires with anomalous nucleotide sharing. TCRdb took over this immuneACCESS table, retaining in-frame rearrangements with V and J assigned. Such tables are incomplete; in checked studies, under half of the missing clones stem from an unresolved V gene, and the remainder is unexplained. V and J calls and clone size are copied from that table; D and trimming were computed from the DNA. The sample has approximately 150,000 clones on record. Of the sample, around 2.4% is held by the ten largest clones.

Study-wide findings and limitations: Most CMV-associated TCR beta chains appeared to be HLA-restricted in a later analysis, and the HLA associations seemed to be driven largely by CMV exposure. The authors suggested that the approach could potentially be generalized to other disease states and immunological phenotypes. In a later analysis, the rate of TCR association differed among HLA loci, with DRB1 alleles having the most associated TCRs and HLA-C alleles having the fewest. A later analysis associated 17,000 or so TCR beta sequences with specific HLA alleles at a false discovery rate of 0.05. Most TCR sequences were observed very rarely across donors, whereas some public TCRs were present in many individuals. For the cohort, immune exposure information was limited to CMV serostatus. A later genetic analysis associated a missense DCLRE1C variant with V-gene and J-gene trimming of TCR beta chains, and an independent cohort replicated the association. The earlier analysis of some 540 of the donors excluded roughly 16 rarely observed V segments, including chromosome 9 orphons, because counts were too low. Presence/absence analyses assumed roughly uniform sequencing depth across donors, an assumption that may not hold. Several of the top co-occurrence clusters appeared to be linked to parvovirus B19, influenza, CMV and Epstein-Barr virus, according to a later analysis. A cluster of highly shared sequence variants was judged likely to be a technical artifact of the sequencing pipeline. A further reported finding was that TCR beta sequences accurately predicted the HLA-A and HLA-B alleles for most subjects in the first cohort. The 87-base-pair reads could not distinguish some IMGT-functional V segments, including TRBV6-2 and TRBV6-3, so those segments were excluded. In an earlier analysis of around 600 of the donors, most TCR beta V segments appeared in productive rearrangements about 90% or about 30% of the time, broadly matching IMGT annotations. In this cohort, only TCR beta chains were sequenced, and detectable features were limited by the absence of alpha or paired-chain data. In vitro tests confirmed that a few of the cytomegalovirus-associated TCR beta chains recognize cytomegalovirus antigens. Correlated functional status among segregating V segments might reflect linkage disequilibrium, but an unknown experimental factor could not be ruled out. HLA typing was unavailable for some donors at each locus, so association tests used only the typed subset. Compared with the approximately 600-donor mean, donors in an Asian-associated ancestry cluster had fewer N-insertions in productive TCRs, according to a later genetic analysis. A total of fewer than 200 TCR beta chains were listed by the study as associated with cytomegalovirus. When HLA alleles, especially DR and DQ, strongly co-occurred, TCR associations were difficult to assign to individual alleles. A later analysis found that HLA-associated TCR beta chains were more clonally expanded and had lower generation probabilities than equally common non-associated chains. The classifier was reported to diagnose cytomegalovirus status with high specificity and sensitivity in both the original cohort and the validation cohort.

The sequence derives from a woman between 18 and 29 years old in good health and CMV-seronegative. Sequencing was done on a sample of PBMCs. The V and J segments used are TRBV11-3 and TRBJ1-3, with TRBD1 matching 10 junction bases. The CDR3 protein is CASSRRQGARGNTIYF. The DNA reads TGTGCCAGCAGCCGAAGACAGGGGGCGCGGGGAAACACCATATATTTT.